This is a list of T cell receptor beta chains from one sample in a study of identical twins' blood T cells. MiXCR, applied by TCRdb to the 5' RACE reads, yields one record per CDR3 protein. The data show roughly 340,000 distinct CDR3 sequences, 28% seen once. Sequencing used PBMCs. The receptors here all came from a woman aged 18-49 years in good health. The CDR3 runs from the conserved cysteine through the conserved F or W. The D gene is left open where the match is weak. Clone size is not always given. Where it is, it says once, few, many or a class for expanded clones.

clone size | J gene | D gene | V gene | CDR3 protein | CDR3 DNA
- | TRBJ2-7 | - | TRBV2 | CASTEVRSHEQYF | TGTGCCAGCACCGAGGTGCGCTCCCACGAGCAGTACTTC
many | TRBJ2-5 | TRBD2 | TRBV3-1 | CASSLRPGLAGGQETQYF | TGTGCCAGCAGCCTCCGACCGGGACTAGCGGGGGGACAAGAGACCCAGTACTTC
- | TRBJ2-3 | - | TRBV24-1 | CATSDSRVFTDTQYF | TGTGCCACCAGTGATTCTCGGGTCTTCACAGATACGCAGTATTTT
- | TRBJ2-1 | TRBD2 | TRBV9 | CASSRGGTSGNEQFF | TGTGCCAGCAGTCGGGGAGGGACTAGCGGTAATGAGCAGTTCTTC
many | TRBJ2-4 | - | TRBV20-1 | CSASFSSKNIQYF | TGCAGTGCTAGCTTTAGTTCCAAAAACATTCAGTACTTC
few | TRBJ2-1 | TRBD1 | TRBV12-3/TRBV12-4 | CASTRGLAAYNEQFF | TGTGCCAGCACCAGGGGGCTAGCAGCCTACAATGAGCAGTTCTTC
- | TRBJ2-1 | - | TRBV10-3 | CAISGSRQYNEQFF | TGCGCCATCAGTGGATCCAGACAGTACAATGAGCAGTTCTTC
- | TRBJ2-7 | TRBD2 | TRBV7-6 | CASSSSGGSYEQYF | TGTGCCAGCAGCTCTAGCGGGGGCTCCTACGAGCAGTACTTC
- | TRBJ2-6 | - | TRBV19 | CASSIDRAGANVLTF | TGTGCCAGTAGTATCGATAGGGCTGGGGCCAACGTCCTGACTTTC
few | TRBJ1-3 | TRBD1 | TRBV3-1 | CASSFDRDSGNTIYF | TGTGCCAGCAGTTTTGACAGGGACTCTGGAAACACCATATATTTT
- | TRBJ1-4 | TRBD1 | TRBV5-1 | CASSLLGVTGSEKLFF | TGCGCCAGCAGCTTGTTAGGCGTGACAGGGTCGGAAAAACTGTTTTTT
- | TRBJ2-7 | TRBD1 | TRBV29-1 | CSVGTGGLYEQYF | TGCAGCGTCGGGACAGGGGGTCTCTACGAGCAGTACTTC
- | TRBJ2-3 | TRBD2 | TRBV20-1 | CSAKLGVRGDPDTQYF | TGCAGTGCCAAACTCGGGGTCCGGGGGGACCCAGATACGCAGTATTTT
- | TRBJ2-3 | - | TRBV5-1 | CASSSRVSDTQYF | TGCGCCAGCAGCTCGCGGGTTTCAGATACGCAGTATTTT
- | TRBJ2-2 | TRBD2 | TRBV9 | CASSPTAGENTGELFF | TGTGCCAGCAGCCCGACAGCGGGAGAAAACACCGGGGAGCTGTTTTTT
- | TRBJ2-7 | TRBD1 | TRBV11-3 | CASSSAATGDEQYF | TGTGCCAGCAGCTCGGCAGCGACAGGGGACGAGCAGTACTTC
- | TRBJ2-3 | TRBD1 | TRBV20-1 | CSANRGLRTDTQYF | TGCAGTGCTAACAGGGGCCTCCGCACAGATACGCAGTATTTT
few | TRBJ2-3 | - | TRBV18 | CASSPGLYGTDTQYF | TGTGCCAGCTCACCCGGCTTATATGGCACAGATACGCAGTATTTT
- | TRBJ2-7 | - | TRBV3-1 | CASNHLGYYEQYF | TGTGCCAGCAACCATCTCGGTTACTACGAGCAGTACTTC
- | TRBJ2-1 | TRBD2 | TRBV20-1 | CSAIAGVSYNEQFF | TGCAGTGCAATAGCGGGAGTTTCCTACAATGAGCAGTTCTTC
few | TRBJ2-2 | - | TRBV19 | CASSLAGAPTGELFF | TGTGCCAGTAGTCTCGCCGGGGCCCCGACCGGGGAGCTGTTTTTT
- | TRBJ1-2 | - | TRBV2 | CASSYEGSGYTF | TGTGCCAGCAGTTACGAGGGGTCCGGCTACACCTTC
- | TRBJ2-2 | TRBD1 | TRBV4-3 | CASSQKQGVPNTGELFF | TGCGCCAGCAGCCAAAAACAGGGGGTTCCAAACACCGGGGAGCTGTTTTTT
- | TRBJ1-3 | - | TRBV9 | CASSVSRVKGNTIYF | TGTGCCAGCAGCGTATCAAGGGTTAAAGGAAACACCATATATTTT
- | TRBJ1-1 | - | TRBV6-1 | CASQFPRYTEAFF | TGTGCCAGCCAGTTCCCACGCTACACTGAAGCTTTCTTT
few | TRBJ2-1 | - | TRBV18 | CASSPPSPSRNNEQFF | TGTGCCAGCTCACCACCCTCTCCGTCGAGGAACAATGAGCAGTTCTTC
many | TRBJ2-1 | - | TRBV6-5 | CASSYYPHNEQFF | TGTGCCAGCAGTTACTATCCCCACAATGAGCAGTTCTTC
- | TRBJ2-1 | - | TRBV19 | CASSPRQLGYNEQFF | TGTGCCAGTAGTCCCCGACAGCTGGGGTACAATGAGCAGTTCTTC
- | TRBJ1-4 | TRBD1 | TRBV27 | CASSLRDRGISALFF | TGTGCCAGCAGTCTAAGGGACAGGGGGATTTCGGCACTGTTTTTT
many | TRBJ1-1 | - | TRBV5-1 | CASSQGGLNTEAFF | TGCGCCAGCAGCCAGGGAGGTTTGAACACTGAAGCTTTCTTT
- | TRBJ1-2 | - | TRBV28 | CASSPLVGGGLRFAYTF | TGTGCCAGCAGTCCCCTAGTTGGAGGGGGGTTAAGGTTTGCCTACACCTTC
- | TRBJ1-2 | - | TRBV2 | CASTNGGLCYTF | TGTGCCAGCACGAACGGGGGCTTGTGCTACACCTTC
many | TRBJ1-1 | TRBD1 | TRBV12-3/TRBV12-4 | CASSSGGGTEAFF | TGTGCCAGCAGCTCAGGGGGTGGGACTGAAGCTTTCTTT
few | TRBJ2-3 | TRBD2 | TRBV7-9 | CASSLKRGGQDTQYF | TGTGCCAGCAGCTTGAAGCGGGGGGGACAAGATACGCAGTATTTT
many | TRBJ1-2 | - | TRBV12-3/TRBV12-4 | CASSLGQYGYTF | TGTGCCAGCAGTTTAGGACAGTATGGCTACACCTTC
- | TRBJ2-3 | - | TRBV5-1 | CASSLSTRGRGDTQYF | TGCGCCAGCAGCTTGTCTACCAGAGGAAGGGGAGATACGCAGTATTTT
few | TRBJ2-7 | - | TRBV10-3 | CAISFAEAHEQYF | TGTGCCATCAGTTTCGCGGAAGCGCACGAGCAGTACTTC
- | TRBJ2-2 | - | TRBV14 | CASSQITGVRNTGELFF | TGTGCCAGCAGCCAAATCACGGGGGTGAGGAACACCGGGGAGCTGTTTTTT
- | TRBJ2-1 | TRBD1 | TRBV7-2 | CASSSHRGFIANEQFF | TGTGCCAGCAGCTCCCACAGGGGTTTTATCGCCAATGAGCAGTTCTTC
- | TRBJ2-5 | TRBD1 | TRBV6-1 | CALWTGIGVETQYF | TGTGCACTCTGGACAGGGATCGGTGTGGAGACCCAGTACTTC
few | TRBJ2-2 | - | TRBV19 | CASRAKTRVGHSTGELFF | TGTGCCAGTAGAGCCAAAACGCGCGTGGGACATAGCACCGGGGAGCTGTTTTTT
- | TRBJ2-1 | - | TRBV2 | CASSVGSGREQFF | TGTGCCAGCAGTGTCGGTTCCGGAAGGGAGCAGTTCTTC
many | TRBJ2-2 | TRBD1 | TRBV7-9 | CASSLMRRTGFGGELFF | TGTGCCAGCAGCTTAATGCGTAGGACAGGGTTCGGCGGGGAGCTGTTTTTT
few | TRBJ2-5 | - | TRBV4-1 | CASSDQGLRETQYF | TGCGCCAGCAGTGACCAGGGTCTCCGAGAGACCCAGTACTTC
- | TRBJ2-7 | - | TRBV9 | CTSSVGVGEQYF | TGTACCAGCAGCGTTGGAGTGGGTGAGCAGTACTTC